The 21 T cell receptor beta chains below were found in one sample sequenced in a study of human T cells and chemical hapten exposure. Time point in this sample: patch test 1, 2 weeks after DPC sensitization. The treatment: therapeutic diphenylcyclopropenone sensitization with weekly scalp DPC. In TCRdb, the RACE reads were re-called with MiXCR into one record per CDR3 protein. The table lists more than 65,000 distinct CDR3 sequences, 7.5% to 9% of them singletons, with under 2% in the top ten. The material was whole blood, obtained in connection with sensitization to the hapten diphenylcyclopropenone (DPC). The origin of the receptors is a woman in her thirties with alopecia areata. Some clones in this sample may be carry-over from other donors' samples.

This clonotype was picked up a small number of times. The rearrangement links TRBV27 to TRBJ1-1; D remains ambiguous. Looked up from germline, CDR1 is MNHEY and CDR2 is SMNVEV (reference sequence). CDR3 length: 13 amino acids. Trimming removed 6 bases from V and 2 bases from J, with 10 bases in between. For the CDR3, the DNA is TGTGCCAGCAGCACAGTTACTAACACTGAAGCTTTCTTT. Protein sequence: CASSTVTNTEAFF.

This clonotype was seen ten or more times. The chain joins TRBV12-3 or TRBV12-4 to TRBJ1-2, with 7 nucleotides matching TRBD1. This CDR3 comprises 13 residues. The trim removed 5 bases at V and 2 bases at J, leaving 2 bases unmatched. The CDR3, as DNA: TGTGCCAGCAGTACAGGGGAAAACTATGGCTACACCTTC. Translation gives CASSTGENYGYTF.

This clonotype appeared many times. V is TRBV5-1 and J is TRBJ2-4; D is unclear. The V end lost 4 bases, the J end lost 1 base, and 12 bases lay between the germline ends. The CDR3 is 15 residues long. The germline CDR1 and CDR2 sequences are SGHRS and YFSETQ. DNA for the CDR3: TGCGCCAGCAGCCCGTCGATGGGGGCCAAAAACATTCAGTACTTC. It yields the protein CASSPSMGAKNIQYF.

This clonotype came up many times. The chain joins TRBV29-1 to TRBJ2-3; possible D gene TRBD2, 5 bases. The ends were cut back, 6 bases at V and 1 base at J, with 14 bases in the middle. CDR3 length: 14 amino acids. Per germline, CDR1 SQVTM and CDR2 ANQGSEA. The CDR3: CSVSGRVGTDTQYF. CDR3 in DNA: TGCAGCGTGTCGGGGAGAGTGGGCACAGATACGCAGTATTTT.

This chain links TRBV12-3 or TRBV12-4 with TRBJ2-7, with D possibly being TRBD2 (6 bases). Trimming pared 7 bases from V and 4 bases from J, leaving 14 bases between. This CDR3 region has 13 residues. The CDR3 region is CASNMGGGYEQYF. CDR3 in DNA: TGTGCCAGCAACATGGGTGGAGGGTACGAGCAGTACTTC.

This chain connects TRBV7-2 to TRBJ2-7; D remains ambiguous. The CDR3 is made up of 12 amino acids. V gave up 5 bases and J gave up 2 bases, with 7 bases separating them. The germline V gene has CDR1 SGHTA and CDR2 FQGNSA. Here the CDR3 DNA reads TGTGCCAGCAGCCCCGACCCCTACGAGCAGTACTTC. Translated, it gives CASSPDPYEQYF.

Ten or more counts support this clonotype. This chain links TRBV20-1 with TRBJ1-1; TRBD1 is a possible D gene (5 bases). This CDR3 has 14 amino acids. The ends were cut back, 0 bases at V and 7 bases at J, with 15 bases in the middle. Germline CDR1 is DFQATT and CDR2 is SNEGSKA (reference sequence). CDR3 coding DNA: TGCAGTGCTAGAGAGGCAGAATGGGGCAATGAAGCTTTCTTT. Its protein is CSAREAEWGNEAFF.

Comment on this clonotype: One junction end disagrees with the germline gene, perhaps due to a read error. The chain joins TRBV6-1 to TRBJ1-1; 7 bases match TRBD1. The CDR3 extends over 13 amino acids. The germline V gene has CDR1 MNHNS and CDR2 SASEGT. In nucleotides, the CDR3 is TGTGCCAGCAGTGAATGGGGGACAGAAGTCCTGGAATTT. It yields the protein CASSEWGTEVLEF.

The chain is built from TRBV3-1 and TRBJ2-7, with a tentative D call TRBD1 (5 bases). Per germline, CDR1 LGHDT and CDR2 YNNKEL (reference sequence). This CDR3 is built from 13 residues. V lost 3 bases, J lost 3 bases, and 9 bases lay in between. CDR3: CASSQKGIYEQYF. The CDR3 DNA reads as TGTGCCAGCAGCCAGAAGGGGATCTACGAGCAGTACTTC.

The V and J genes are TRBV12-5 and TRBJ2-3; D not certain. The V end lost 0 bases, the J end lost 4 bases, and 14 bases lay between the germline ends. This CDR3 region has 16 residues. Germline V CDR1 and CDR2: LGHNT, FRNRAP. CDR3 nucleotide sequence: TGTGCTAGTGGTTTGGTACAAGGCAGGATGGCAGATACGCAGTATTTT. Translation gives CASGLVQGRMADTQYF.

This clonotype was seen at least ten times. This sequence joins TRBV5-4 and TRBJ2-7, with D perhaps TRBD1 or TRBD2 (5 bases each). Trimming removed 1 base at V and 5 bases at J, with 22 bases between. The CDR3 runs to 17 residues. Per germline, CDR1 SGHNT and CDR2 YYREEE (reference sequence). The CDR3 is CASSLKGSRGIRHEQYF. The DNA of the CDR3 is TGTGCCAGCAGCTTGAAGGGGTCGAGGGGAATCCGGCACGAGCAGTACTTC.

This clonotype was detected many times. The V and J genes are TRBV18 and TRBJ1-5, with D unclear. V was cut by 3 bases and J by 4 bases, with 7 bases left in between. The CDR3 is 13 amino acids. The germline V gene has CDR1 KGHSH and CDR2 LQKENI. The CDR3 bases are TGTGCCAGCTCACCGGGCTTAAATCAGCCCCAGCATTTT. It encodes CASSPGLNQPQHF.

Note on this clonotype: Being one base from a much bigger clone, this may be a read error. This sequence joins TRBV25-1 and TRBJ2-2; 7 nucleotides agree with TRBD2. The ends lost 3 bases at V and 0 bases at J; junction bases unmatched: 1. The CDR3 extends over 15 amino acids. Germline CDR1 reads MGHDK; CDR2 reads SYGVNS. CDR3 bases: TGTGCCAGCAGTGACGGGGGGACGAACACCGGGGAGCTGTTTTTT. It is translated as CASSDGGTNTGELFF.

The CDR3 here is CAISDVTGISYEQYF. The CDR3 DNA reads TGTGCCATCAGTGATGTAACAGGGATTTCCTACGAGCAGTACTTC. The V gene is TRBV10-3, the J gene TRBJ2-7; D is possibly TRBD1 (6 bases). This CDR3 is 15 amino acids long. Deletions cut 3 bases from V and 1 base from J, with 13 bases between. The germline CDR1 and CDR2 sequences are ENHRY and SYGVKD.

V is TRBV6-1 and J is TRBJ1-5, with TRBD1 as a possible D gene (6 bases). The V end was cut by 6 bases, the J end by 1 base, with 13 bases between. The CDR3 has 15 amino acids. Germline CDR1 and CDR2: MNHNS and SASEGT. The CDR3 bases are TGTGCCAGCAGACCAACAGGGTTAAGCAATCAGCCCCAGCATTTT. It is translated as CASRPTGLSNQPQHF.

V is TRBV7-6 and J is TRBJ2-7; TRBD1 is a possible D gene (5 bases). This CDR3 spans 13 amino acids. Germline V CDR1 and CDR2: SGHVS, FNYEAQ. V lost 3 bases and J lost 2, with 8 bases in between. The CDR3 loop reads CASSFEGAYEQYF. Written as DNA, the CDR3 is TGTGCCAGCAGCTTTGAAGGGGCCTACGAGCAGTACTTC.

This clonotype showed up many times. The chain combines TRBV27 with TRBJ2-3, with 15 bases lining up with TRBD2. V was pared by 3 bases and J by 4 bases, with 11 bases of the junction left unmatched. Looked up from germline, CDR1 is MNHEY and CDR2 is SMNVEV (reference sequence). The CDR3 spans 19 residues. CDR3 protein: CASSFSRTSGGAWADTQYF. CDR3 sequence (DNA): TGTGCCAGCAGTTTTTCCCGGACTAGCGGGGGGGCATGGGCAGATACGCAGTATTTT.

The chain has TRBV30 and TRBJ1-5; D call uncertain. The V gene lost 6 bases and the J gene lost 10 bases, with 16 bases spanning the gap. CDR3 size: 12 residues. Germline lookup yields CDR1 GTSNPN and CDR2 SVGIG (reference sequence). The CDR3 DNA follows: TGTGCCTGCCTCCCACCTGAGGGACCCCAGCATTTT. Protein sequence: CACLPPEGPQHF. Full variable domain (outside the CDR3, taken from reference TRBV30 and TRBJ1-5): SQTIHQWPATLVQPVGSPLSLECTVEGTSNPNLYWYRQAAGRGLQLLFYSVGIGQISSEVPQNLSASRPQDRQFILSSKKLLLSDSGFYLCACLPPEGPQHFGDGTRLSIL.

This clonotype was detected ten times or more. The chain links TRBV4-2 to TRBJ2-3; D might be TRBD1 (6 bases). The germline V gene encodes CDR1 LGHNA and CDR2 YNFKEQ. The CDR3 contains 14 residues. The V end was cut by 1 base, the J end by 9 bases, with 14 bases between. DNA for the CDR3: TGTGCCAGCAGCCAAGCCCTGACAGGTGGGACGCAGTATTTT. Translation: CASSQALTGGTQYF.

This chain connects TRBV7-9 to TRBJ1-1; no firm D call. Trimming took 1 base from V and 6 from J, leaving 9 bases between them. The V gene's germline CDR1 is SEHNR and CDR2 FQNEAQ (reference sequence). The CDR3 runs 13 residues. The CDR3 bases are TGTGCCAGCAGCTTAGGGGCGGGAGCTGAAGCTTTCTTT. This sequence encodes CASSLGAGAEAFF.

This clonotype was counted at least ten times. This chain links TRBV29-1 with TRBJ1-4, with D perhaps matching TRBD1 (5 bases). Germline V gene lookup returns CDR1 SQVTM and CDR2 ANQGSEA. The CDR3 loop spans 14 amino acids. The V end lost 6 bases, the J end lost 7 bases, and 18 bases lay between the germline ends. CDR3: CSVAYQGRGEKLFF. The CDR3 nucleotides read TGCAGCGTCGCGTATCAGGGAAGGGGTGAAAAACTGTTTTTT.